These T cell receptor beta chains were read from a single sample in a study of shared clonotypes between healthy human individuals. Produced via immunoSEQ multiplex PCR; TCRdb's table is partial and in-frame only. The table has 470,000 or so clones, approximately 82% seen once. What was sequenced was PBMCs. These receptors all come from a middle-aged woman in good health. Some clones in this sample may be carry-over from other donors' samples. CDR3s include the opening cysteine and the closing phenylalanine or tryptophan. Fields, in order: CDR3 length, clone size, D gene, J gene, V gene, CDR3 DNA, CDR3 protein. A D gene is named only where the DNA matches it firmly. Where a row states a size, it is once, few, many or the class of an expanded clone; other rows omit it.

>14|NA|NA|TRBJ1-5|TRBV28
TGTGCCAGCAGTTCGCCCTGGTTCAATCAGCCCCAGCATTTT
CASSSPWFNQPQHF
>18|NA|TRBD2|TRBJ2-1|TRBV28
TGTGCCAGCAGTTCGATGGGACTAGCAGAACCCGTTTGGAATGAGCAGTTCTTC
CASSSMGLAEPVWNEQFF
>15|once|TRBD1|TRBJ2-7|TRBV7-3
TGCGCCAGCAGCCACCCCGGGACAGGGCTCTACGAGCAGTACTTC
CASSHPGTGLYEQYF
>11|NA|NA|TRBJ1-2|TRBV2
TGTGCCAGCAGTGTGGGGGCCGACTACACCTTC
CASSVGADYTF
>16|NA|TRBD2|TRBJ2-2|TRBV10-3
TGTGCCATCAGTGAGGTTAGCGGGAGGGCCGCCGGGGAGCTGTTTTTT
CAISEVSGRAAGELFF
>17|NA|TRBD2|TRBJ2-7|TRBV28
TGTGCCAGCACCATCGGGGTAGCTAGCGGGAGGGCCTACGAGCAGTACTTC
CASTIGVASGRAYEQYF
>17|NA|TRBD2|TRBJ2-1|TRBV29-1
TGCAGCGTTGAACTCCTAGCGGGAGGTCATATACACAATGAGCAGTTCTTC
CSVELLAGGHIHNEQFF
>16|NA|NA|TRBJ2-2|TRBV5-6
TGTGCCAGCAGCTTGTTCATGGGACAGAACACCGGGGAGCTGTTTTTT
CASSLFMGQNTGELFF
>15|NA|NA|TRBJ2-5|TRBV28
TGTGCCAGCAGGGGGGCTAGCCCCCCGGGAGAGACCCAGTACTTC
CASRGASPPGETQYF
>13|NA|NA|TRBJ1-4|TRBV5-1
TGCGCCAGCAGCTTCAGCAGCGCAGAAAAACTGTTTTTT
CASSFSSAEKLFF
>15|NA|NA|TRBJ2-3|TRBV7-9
TGTGCCAGCAGCTTGGTTGCGGGGTCCACAGATACGCAGTATTTT
CASSLVAGSTDTQYF
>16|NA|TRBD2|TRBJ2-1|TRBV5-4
TGTGCCAGCAGCCCGGGGACCGGGAGGGCCGAGAATGAGCAGTTCTTC
CASSPGTGRAENEQFF
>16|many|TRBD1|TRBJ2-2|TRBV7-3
TGTGCCAGCAGCTCGACAGGGGCCGCGAACACCGGGGAGCTGTTTTTT
CASSSTGAANTGELFF
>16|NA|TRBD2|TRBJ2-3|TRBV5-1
TGCGCCAGCAGCTTGGTTGCGGGGGACCCTCCAGATACGCAGTATTTT
CASSLVAGDPPDTQYF
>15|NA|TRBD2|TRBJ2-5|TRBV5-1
TGCGCCAGCAGCCTTCGGACTAGTCTACGTGAGACCCAGTACTTC
CASSLRTSLRETQYF
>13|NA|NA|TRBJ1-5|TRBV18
TGTGCCAGCGCTTATTCTCTAAATCAGCCCCAGCATTTT
CASAYSLNQPQHF